This T cell receptor beta chain was identified in a study of shared clonotypes between healthy human individuals. Study-wide findings and caveats: Exclusively blood specimens were collected; tissue repertoires likely differ. Sequencing of the sorted subsets was shown by rarefaction to be incomplete despite large depth.

Germline lookup yields CDR1 SGHRS and CDR2 YFSETQ. The length of the CDR3 is 17 residues. J lost 1 base, V lost 0 bases, and 4 bases had no gene match. It was CD45RO-negative cells, positively selected for CCR7, that made up naive CD8 cells, with terminally differentiated effector memory CD45RA+ cells excluded. As to this clone: What it binds is unknown.

The deep-level immunoSEQ assay was used. The repertoire was sequenced with immunoSEQ multiplex PCR; TCRdb's copy has only in-frame clones and lacks some. The sample carries about 580,000 clones, roughly 98% recorded once. This sequence originates from a man aged 25 to 40 in good health. Source material: naive CD8+ T cells sorted from blood. The J gene is TRBJ1-3, the V gene TRBV5-1, with 10 bases identical to TRBD1. CDR3 bases: TGCGCCAGCAGCTTGGAGGGGACAGGGGTATCTGGAAACACCATATATTTT. Translated: CASSLEGTGVSGNTIYF.